Following are 24 T cell receptor beta chains from one sample sequenced in a study of blood T cell repertoires in COVID-19. Repertoires were generated with immunoSEQ multiplex PCR, while TCRdb's copy carries only in-frame clones and drops some. Of some 80,000 clones in the sample, around 83% were seen once. Sequencing was done on a sample of peripheral blood. All receptors derive from a woman in her fifties or sixties with acute or convalescent COVID-19.

The chain couples TRBV7-9 to TRBJ2-5; 9 bases match TRBD1. The CDR3 is 15 amino acids. With V trimmed by 8 bases and J by 5 bases, 12 bases remained unmatched. Germline V gene lookup returns CDR1 SEHNR and CDR2 FQNEAQ (reference sequence). The CDR3, as DNA: TGTGCCAGCCTCGTGGGGACAGGGAGCTTGGAGACCCAGTACTTC. This sequence encodes CASLVGTGSLETQYF.

This clone has only one observation. The gene calls are TRBV3-1 (or the pseudogene TRBV3-2) and TRBJ2-3; D is possibly TRBD2 (6 bases). CDR3 length: 15 amino acids. Germline V lookup: CDR1 LGHDT, CDR2 YNNKEL (reference sequence). V was pared by 2 bases and J by 5 bases, with 14 bases between. The CDR3 region is CASSQRGGPLDTQYF. The CDR3 DNA reads TGTGCCAGCAGCCAACGTGGAGGGCCATTAGATACGCAGTATTTT.

This clone was observed a single time. V is TRBV4-1 and J is TRBJ2-7; maybe TRBD1 (5 bases). Trimming took off 3 bases at V and 2 bases at J, with 14 bases between the two ends. The CDR3 sequence is 15 residues long. CDR1 is MGHRA and CDR2 is YSYEKL in the germline V gene. The CDR3 sequence is CASSQLRTPAYEQYF. CDR3 sequence (DNA): TGCGCCAGCAGCCAGCTTCGGACACCCGCCTACGAGCAGTACTTC.

This clone was recorded a few times. This chain uses TRBV4-1 with TRBJ1-1; 8 positions agree with TRBD1. The V and J ends lost 5 bases and 7 bases, in that order; junction bases with no gene match: 9. The CDR3 is 14 residues long. In germline, CDR1 is MGHRA, CDR2 YSYEKL. CDR3 region: CASSSADRGVEAFF. The CDR3 DNA follows: TGCGCCAGCAGCTCGGCAGACAGGGGCGTTGAAGCTTTCTTT.

The rearrangement uses TRBV4-2 and TRBJ2-7, with TRBD1 matching 7 bases. Germline V gives CDR1 LGHNA, CDR2 YNFKEQ. The CDR3 sequence is 15 residues long. After removal of 3 bases from V and 2 bases from J, the junction contained 7 bases not matched to a gene. The CDR3 nucleotides are TGTGCCAGCAGCCAGGCCCCCGGGACAGCCTACGAGCAGTACTTC. This encodes CASSQAPGTAYEQYF.

The chain combines TRBV5-6 with TRBJ1-2; D is possibly TRBD1 (5 bases). The V and J ends lost 5 bases and 5 bases respectively, with 13 bases between them. Germline CDR1 reads SGHDT; CDR2 reads YYEEEE. CDR3 length: 13 amino acids. The CDR3 region is CASSSDRSYGYTF. The CDR3 bases are TGTGCCAGCAGTTCCGACAGATCTTATGGCTACACCTTC. The whole variable domain, filled in from reference TRBV5-6 and TRBJ1-2, reads DAGVTQSPTHLIKTRGQQVTLRCSPKSGHDTVSWYQQALGQGPQFIFQYYEEEERQRGNFPDRFSGHQFPNYSSELNVNALLLGDSALYLCASSSDRSYGYTFGSGTRLTVV.

The rearrangement uses TRBV24-1 and TRBJ2-3; no clear D. Trimming took 3 bases from V and 1 from J, leaving 13 bases between them. CDR3 size: 16 residues. Germline CDR1 KGHDR, CDR2 SFDVKD. The CDR3 protein is CATSDPAAQGTDTQYF. CDR3 in DNA: TGTGCCACCAGTGATCCTGCTGCCCAGGGCACAGATACGCAGTATTTT.

The chain carries TRBV6-4 and TRBJ1-2, with 10 bases that match TRBD1. Germline CDR1 is MRHNA and CDR2 is SNTAGT. There are 17 residues in the CDR3. V lost 4 bases to trimming and J lost 5 bases; unmatched junction nucleotides: 13. This CDR3 is CASSGDRGRHRRYGYTF. In DNA form, the CDR3 reads TGTGCCAGCAGTGGGGACAGGGGACGTCACCGACGGTATGGCTACACCTTC.

This chain uses TRBV5-5 with TRBJ2-2; tentatively, D is TRBD2 (6 bases). The germline V gene has CDR1 SGHKS and CDR2 YYEKEE (reference sequence). The CDR3 runs 15 residues. Trimming removed 2 bases at V and 1 base at J, with 9 bases between. The CDR3 DNA sequence: TGTGCCAGCAGCTTAAAGGGAGGGAACACCGGGGAGCTGTTTTTT. Protein product: CASSLKGGNTGELFF.

The chain carries TRBV19 and TRBJ1-1; 10 bases map to TRBD1. The V segment lost 7 bases and the J segment 4 bases; nucleotides outside the gene matches: 6. The CDR3 is 14 amino acids. Germline-derived CDR1 and CDR2 are LNHDA and SQIVND (reference sequence). CDR3 coding DNA: TGTGCCAGTAATGACAGGGGGCGAAGCACTGAAGCTTTCTTT. It specifies CASNDRGRSTEAFF.

The V gene is TRBV28, the J gene TRBJ1-5; 7 bases align to TRBD1. Germline V CDR1 and CDR2: MDHEN, SYDVKM. V lost 3 bases to trimming and J lost 0 bases; unmatched junction nucleotides: 17. The CDR3 is 20 amino acids. Here the CDR3 reads CASSFSPRQGPKYSNQPQHF. The CDR3 nucleotides are TGTGCCAGCAGTTTTTCCCCGAGACAGGGCCCTAAATATAGCAATCAGCCCCAGCATTTT.

A word on this clone: This same CDR3 is encoded by further DNA sequences in the sample. The chain couples TRBV7-2 to TRBJ2-7; 7 bases fit TRBD1. Trimming cost V 0 bases and J 2 bases; bases outside gene matches: 4. CDR3 size: 15 residues. Germline values: CDR1 SGHTA, CDR2 FQGNSA. The CDR3 spells CASSLAGQGAYEQYF. The CDR3 DNA follows: TGTGCCAGCAGCTTAGCGGGGCAGGGGGCCTACGAGCAGTACTTC.

This clone came up once. The rearrangement joins TRBV30 to TRBJ1-6; D uncertain. The CDR3 length is 15 residues. The germline V gene has CDR1 GTSNPN and CDR2 SVGIG (reference sequence). Trimming removed 1 base from V and 0 bases from J, with 7 bases in between. CDR3 protein: CAWSGESSYNSPLHF. For the CDR3, the DNA is TGTGCCTGGAGTGGGGAGAGCTCCTATAATTCACCCCTCCACTTT.

The V and J genes are TRBV5-6 and TRBJ1-2, with unresolved D. The germline V gene has CDR1 SGHDT and CDR2 YYEEEE. The CDR3 covers 13 residues. V lost 1 base and J lost 7, with 11 bases in between. As DNA, the CDR3 is TGTGCCAGCAGCTTGCCAGGTACTTTTGGCTACACCTTC. Encoded protein: CASSLPGTFGYTF.

The CDR3 spells CASKGQGQFYGYTF. DNA for the CDR3: TGTGCCAGTAAAGGACAGGGCCAATTCTATGGCTACACCTTC. The chain carries TRBV19 and TRBJ1-2; TRBD1 agrees at 8 bases. Germline lookup yields CDR1 LNHDA and CDR2 SQIVND (reference sequence). CDR3 length: 14 residues. V trimming: 7 bases; J trimming: 4 bases; junction bases outside the gene matches: 8. Full variable domain (outside the CDR3, taken from reference TRBV19 and TRBJ1-2): DGGITQSPKYLFRKEGQNVTLSCEQNLNHDAMYWYRQDPGQGLRLIYYSQIVNDFQKGDIAEGYSVSREKKESFPLTVTSAQKNPTAFYLCASKGQGQFYGYTFGSGTRLTVV.

This clone showed up just once. CDR3 DNA sequence: TGTGCCAGCAGCGTAGTTAGCGGGGGTTACAATGAGCAGTTCTTC. Translation: CASSVVSGGYNEQFF. J is TRBJ2-1 and V is TRBV9; 9 bases are a match to TRBD2. The ends lost 0 bases at V and 4 bases at J; junction bases unmatched: 2. Germline CDR1 is SGDLS and CDR2 is YYNGEE. This CDR3 spans 15 amino acids.

The V call is TRBV7-2, the J call TRBJ2-7; D is possibly TRBD1 (5 bases). V gave up 5 bases and J gave up 3 bases, with 26 bases separating them. The CDR3 spans 18 residues. CDR1 SGHTA and CDR2 FQGNSA come from the germline V gene. CDR3 loop: CASSPLSSFRQGFYEQYF. DNA of the CDR3: TGTGCCAGCAGCCCATTATCTTCATTTAGGCAGGGCTTCTACGAGCAGTACTTC.

The V gene is TRBV7-9, the J gene TRBJ2-3, with TRBD2 matching 7 bases. The CDR3 extends over 14 amino acids. The J segment lost 2 bases and the V segment lost 4 bases, leaving 3 bases of the junction unmatched. Germline CDR1 reads SEHNR; CDR2 reads FQNEAQ (reference sequence). The CDR3 DNA sequence: TGTGCCAGCAGCTCTAGCGGAACCACAGATACGCAGTATTTT. Residues: CASSSSGTTDTQYF.

The V call is TRBV7-6, the J call TRBJ2-2, with 10 positions matching TRBD1. J lost 0 bases, V lost 5 bases, and 9 bases had no gene match. The CDR3 totals 18 residues. In germline, CDR1 is SGHVS, CDR2 FNYEAQ. The CDR3 nucleotides read TGTGCCAGCAGCCCCCGTACCGGGACAGGGGCGAACACCGGGGAGCTGTTTTTT. Its translation: CASSPRTGTGANTGELFF. Based on the CDR3 plus reference TRBV7-6 and TRBJ2-2, the full variable domain is GAGVSQSPRYKVTKRGQDVALRCDPISGHVSLYWYRQALGQGPEFLTYFNYEAQQDKSGLPNDRFSAERPEGSISTLTIQRTEQRDSAMYRCASSPRTGTGANTGELFFGEGSRLTVL.

This chain links TRBV7-9 with TRBJ2-7, with D possibly TRBD1 on 5 matching bases. CDR1 SEHNR and CDR2 FQNEAQ come from the germline V gene (reference sequence). CDR3 length equals 15 residues. Trimming took off 1 base at V and 2 bases at J, with 12 bases between the two ends. DNA of the CDR3: TGTGCCAGCAGCTTAGAAGGGGCAGGGACCTACGAGCAGTACTTC. As protein: CASSLEGAGTYEQYF. The entire variable domain, with the rest obtained from reference TRBV7-9 and TRBJ2-7, is as follows: DTGVSQNPRHKITKRGQNVTFRCDPISEHNRLYWYRQTLGQGPEFLTYFQNEAQLEKSRLLSDRFSAERPKGSFSTLEIQRTEQGDSAMYLCASSLEGAGTYEQYFGPGTRLTVT.

The V call is TRBV18, the J call TRBJ1-2; 7 nucleotides line up with TRBD1. Unmatched junction bases numbered 2, after V lost 3 bases and J lost 7 bases. Germline V gene lookup returns CDR1 KGHSH and CDR2 LQKENI. This CDR3 has 12 residues. As DNA, the CDR3 is TGTGCCAGCTCACCGACAGGGTCTGGCTACACCTTC. Its protein product is CASSPTGSGYTF. The whole variable domain, remainder taken from reference TRBV18 and TRBJ1-2, is NAGVMQNPRHLVRRRGQEARLRCSPMKGHSHVYWYRQLPEEGLKFMVYLQKENIIDESGMPKERFSAEFPKEGPSILRIQQVVRGDSAAYFCASSPTGSGYTFGSGTRLTVV.

This clone has only one observation. V usage is TRBV7-2 and J usage is TRBJ2-1; D remains ambiguous. The CDR3 is 15 amino acids. V lost 3 bases to trimming and J lost 4 bases, with 13 bases between them. Germline V gene data show CDR1 as SGHTA and CDR2 as FQGNSA. DNA for the CDR3: TGTGCCAGCAGCTTGGAGTTCGGCTATTACAATGAGCAGTTCTTC. It specifies CASSLEFGYYNEQFF.

V and J are TRBV19 and TRBJ2-4; 7 bases are a match to TRBD2. The CDR3 covers 13 residues. Germline CDR1 reads LNHDA; CDR2 reads SQIVND (reference sequence). Trimming at V came to 0 bases and at J to 12 bases, leaving 5 bases not matched to a gene. CDR3 coding DNA: TGTGCCAGTAGTATAGAGGTGACGGGGGGTCAGTACTTC. It encodes CASSIEVTGGQYF.

A remark on this clone: The sample carries other DNA sequences with the same CDR3. The chain uses TRBV6-5 and TRBJ1-2; D gene uncertain. The V gene's germline CDR1 is MNHEY and CDR2 SVGAGI. The CDR3 spans 14 residues. V was trimmed by 2 bases and J by 4 bases, leaving 11 bases between them. The CDR3 bases are TGTGCCAGCAGTTACGGAGGGCAACCCTATGGCTACACCTTC. It encodes CASSYGGQPYGYTF.